The 7 T cell receptor beta chains reported below all come from one sample, sequenced in a study of blood T cell repertoires in COVID-19. Sequencing used immunoSEQ multiplex PCR; TCRdb keeps in-frame clones, though not all of them. Here the sample spans about 40,000 clones, roughly 87% being singletons. Sequenced input: peripheral blood. The receptor source for this set is a woman over 75 with active COVID-19.

The rearrangement joins TRBV24-1 to TRBJ2-1, with TRBD2 matching 9 bases. The CDR3 extends over 16 amino acids. Germline V gives CDR1 KGHDR, CDR2 SFDVKD. The J segment lost 7 bases and the V segment lost 4 bases, leaving 10 bases of the junction unmatched. CDR3 DNA sequence: TGTGCCACCAGTGAGTTCAAAGCGGGGGGCCGGAATGAGCAGTTCTTC. It encodes CATSEFKAGGRNEQFF.

The V gene is TRBV7-9, the J gene TRBJ1-1; 7 bases match TRBD1. V was pared by 7 bases and J by 2 bases, with 13 bases of the junction left unmatched. The CDR3 covers 16 residues. The germline CDR1 and CDR2 sequences are SEHNR and FQNEAQ (reference sequence). The CDR3 spells CASTAPTGRTNTEAFF. DNA of the CDR3: TGTGCCAGCACCGCCCCGACAGGGCGTACTAACACTGAAGCTTTCTTT.

The CDR3 protein is CASSLWESSYNSPLHF. The CDR3 DNA sequence: TGTGCCAGCAGTTTATGGGAGAGCTCCTATAATTCACCCCTCCACTTT. This sequence joins TRBV28 and TRBJ1-6; D unclear. CDR1 is MDHEN, CDR2 SYDVKM, per germline. The CDR3 contains 16 residues. Trimming pared 0 bases from V and 0 bases from J, leaving 6 bases between.

The chain is built from TRBV7-2 and TRBJ1-5; D possibly corresponds to TRBD1 (5 bases). Germline V CDR1 and CDR2: SGHTA, FQGNSA. This CDR3 contains 15 residues. Trimming left V 4 bases short and J 3 bases short, with 13 bases between. CDR3 coding DNA: TGTGCCAGCAGCTCCGGGACTAGCAACAATCAGCCCCAGCATTTT. As protein: CASSSGTSNNQPQHF.

The J gene is TRBJ1-1, the V gene TRBV7-2, with D possibly matching TRBD1 (6 bases). The V end was cut by 7 bases, the J end by 4 bases, with 13 bases between. The germline CDR1 and CDR2 sequences are SGHTA and FQGNSA. This CDR3 has 13 amino acids. For the CDR3, the DNA is TGTGCCAGCAAGGGGGGAGGGGCCACTGAAGCTTTCTTT. The encoded protein is CASKGGGATEAFF.

This clone came up once. V and J are TRBV5-5 and TRBJ2-5; the D is unclear. CDR1 SGHKS and CDR2 YYEKEE come from the germline V gene (reference sequence). The CDR3 has 14 residues. Trimming removed 1 base at V and 0 bases at J, with 7 bases between. The CDR3 nucleotides are TGTGCCAGCAGCTTGATCCCAGACCAAGAGACCCAGTACTTC. Its translation: CASSLIPDQETQYF. The entire variable domain, with the rest obtained from reference TRBV5-5 and TRBJ2-5, is as follows: DAGVTQSPTHLIKTRGQQVTLRCSPISGHKSVSWYQQVLGQGPQFIFQYYEKEERGRGNFPDRFSARQFPNYSSELNVNALLLGDSALYLCASSLIPDQETQYFGPGTRLLVL.

The chain uses TRBV23-1 and TRBJ1-2; the D is unclear. TRBV23-1 carries the ORF label, with uncertain function. Deletions cut 8 bases from V and 13 bases from J, with 20 bases between. CDR3 size: 12 residues. In DNA form, the CDR3 reads TGCGCCAGCCAATTTACTAGAGGAGTTGTCACCTTC. Translated, it gives CASQFTRGVVTF.